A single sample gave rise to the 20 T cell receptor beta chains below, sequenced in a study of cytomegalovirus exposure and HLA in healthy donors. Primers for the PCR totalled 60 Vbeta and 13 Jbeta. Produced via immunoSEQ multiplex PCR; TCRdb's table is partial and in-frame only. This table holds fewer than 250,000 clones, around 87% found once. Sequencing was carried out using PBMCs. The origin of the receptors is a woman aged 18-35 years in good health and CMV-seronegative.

The CDR3 DNA reads TGTGCCAGCAGTTTAAGGGGCGTCGTCTACGAGCAGTACTTC. This sequence encodes CASSLRGVVYEQYF. The chain uses TRBV27 and TRBJ2-7, with D perhaps TRBD1 (5 bases). The length of the CDR3 is 14 residues. The germline V gene has CDR1 MNHEY and CDR2 SMNVEV (reference sequence). V shed 2 bases and J shed 3 bases, with 11 bases lying between them.

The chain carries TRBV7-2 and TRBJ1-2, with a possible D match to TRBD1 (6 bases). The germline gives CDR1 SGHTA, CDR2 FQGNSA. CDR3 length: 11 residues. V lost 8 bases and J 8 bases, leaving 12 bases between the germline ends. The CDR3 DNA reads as TGTGCCAGCGCAGCGACAGGAGGCTACACCTTC. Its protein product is CASAATGGYTF. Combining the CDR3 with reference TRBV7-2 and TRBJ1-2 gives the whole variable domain GAGVSQSPSNKVTEKGKDVELRCDPISGHTALYWYRQSLGQGLEFLIYFQGNSAPDKSGLPSDRFSAERTGGSVSTLTIQRTQQEDSAVYLCASAATGGYTFGSGTRLTVV.

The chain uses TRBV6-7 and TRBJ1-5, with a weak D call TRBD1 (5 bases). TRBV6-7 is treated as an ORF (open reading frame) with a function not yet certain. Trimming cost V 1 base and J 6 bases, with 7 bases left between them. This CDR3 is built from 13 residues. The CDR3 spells CASSYLGPQPQHF. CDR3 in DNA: TGTGCCAGCAGTTACTTGGGGCCTCAGCCCCAGCATTTT.

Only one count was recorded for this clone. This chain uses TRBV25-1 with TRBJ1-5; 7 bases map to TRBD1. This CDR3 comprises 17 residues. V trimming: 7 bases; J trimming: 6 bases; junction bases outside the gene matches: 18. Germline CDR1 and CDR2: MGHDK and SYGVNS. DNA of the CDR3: TGTGCCAGCACCCTCCGGAAGGACCTAGAGGGGGCTCAGCCCCAGCATTTT. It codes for CASTLRKDLEGAQPQHF. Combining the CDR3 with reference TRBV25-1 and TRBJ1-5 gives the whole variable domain EADIYQTPRYLVIGTGKKITLECSQTMGHDKMYWYQQDPGMELHLIHYSYGVNSTEKGDLSSESTVSRIRTEHFPLTLESARPSHTSQYLCASTLRKDLEGAQPQHFGDGTRLSIL.

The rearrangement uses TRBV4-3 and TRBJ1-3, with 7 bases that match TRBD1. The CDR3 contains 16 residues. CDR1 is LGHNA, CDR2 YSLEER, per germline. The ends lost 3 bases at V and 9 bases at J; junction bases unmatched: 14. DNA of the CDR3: TGCGCCAGCAGCCAGGCGAGGGGGCCCAAGGGGGGCACCATATATTTT. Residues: CASSQARGPKGGTIYF.

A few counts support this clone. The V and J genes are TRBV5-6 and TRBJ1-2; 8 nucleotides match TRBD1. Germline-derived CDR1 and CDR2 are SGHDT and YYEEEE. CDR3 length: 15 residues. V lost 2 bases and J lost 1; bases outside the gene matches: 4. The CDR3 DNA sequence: TGTGCCAGCAGCTTCCGGGACAGGCTTAACTATGGCTACACCTTC. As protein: CASSFRDRLNYGYTF.

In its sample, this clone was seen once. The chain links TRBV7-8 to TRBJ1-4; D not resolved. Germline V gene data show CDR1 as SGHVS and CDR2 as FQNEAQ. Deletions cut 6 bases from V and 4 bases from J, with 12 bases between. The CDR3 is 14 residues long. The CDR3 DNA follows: TGTGCCAGCAGTTCGGGTCCCAATAATGAAAAACTGTTTTTT. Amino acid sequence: CASSSGPNNEKLFF.

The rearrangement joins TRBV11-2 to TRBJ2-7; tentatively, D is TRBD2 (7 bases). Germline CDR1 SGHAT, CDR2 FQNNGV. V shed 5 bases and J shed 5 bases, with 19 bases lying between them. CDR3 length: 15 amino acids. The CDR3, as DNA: TGTGCCAGCAGCCCCCAGGCCGGGGGGCTAAACGAGCAGTACTTC. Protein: CASSPQAGGLNEQYF.

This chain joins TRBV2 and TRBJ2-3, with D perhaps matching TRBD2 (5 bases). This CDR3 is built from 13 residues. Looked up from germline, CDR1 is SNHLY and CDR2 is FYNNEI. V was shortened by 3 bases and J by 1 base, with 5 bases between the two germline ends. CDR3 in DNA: TGTGCCAGCAGTGAGCGGGGCACAGATACGCAGTATTTT. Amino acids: CASSERGTDTQYF. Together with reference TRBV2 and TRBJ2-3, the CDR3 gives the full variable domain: EPEVTQTPSHQVTQMGQEVILRCVPISNHLYFYWYRQILGQKVEFLVSFYNNEISEKSEIFDDQFSVERPDGSNFTLKIRSTKLEDSAMYFCASSERGTDTQYFGPGTRLTVL.

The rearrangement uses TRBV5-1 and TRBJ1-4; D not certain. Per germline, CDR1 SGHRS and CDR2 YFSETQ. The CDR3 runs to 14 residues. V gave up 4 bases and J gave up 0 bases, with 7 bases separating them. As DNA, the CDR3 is TGCGCCAGCAGCCTAGATTCAACTAATGAAAAACTGTTTTTT. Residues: CASSLDSTNEKLFF.

CDR3 bases: TGTGCCACCAGCAGGGCCGCGAACACTGAAGCTTTCTTT. Translation gives CATSRAANTEAFF. The rearrangement uses TRBV28 and TRBJ1-1, with D possibly matching TRBD1 (5 bases). V was pared by 10 bases and J by 1 base, with 13 bases between. This CDR3 contains 13 residues. CDR1 MDHEN and CDR2 SYDVKM come from the germline V gene.

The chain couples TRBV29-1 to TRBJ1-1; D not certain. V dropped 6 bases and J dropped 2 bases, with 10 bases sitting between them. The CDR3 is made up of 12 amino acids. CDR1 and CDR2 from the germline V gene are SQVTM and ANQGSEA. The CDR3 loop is CSVDTANTEAFF. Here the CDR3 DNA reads TGCAGCGTGGATACAGCAAACACTGAAGCTTTCTTT.

The CDR3, as DNA: TGTGCCACAGGGGGGCTCCCAGGGGGGATTCAGTACTTC. Its translation is CATGGLPGGIQYF. V is TRBV6-5 and J is TRBJ2-4; maybe TRBD1 (7 bases). The CDR3 length is 13 residues. Germline CDR1 MNHEY, CDR2 SVGAGI. V lost 10 bases to trimming and J lost 10 bases, with 20 bases between them.

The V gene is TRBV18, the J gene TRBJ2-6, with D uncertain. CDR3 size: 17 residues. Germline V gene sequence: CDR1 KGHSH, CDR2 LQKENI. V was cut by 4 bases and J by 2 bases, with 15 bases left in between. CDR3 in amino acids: CASSRVGSGAGANVLTF. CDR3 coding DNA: TGTGCCAGCTCACGGGTCGGTTCTGGAGCTGGGGCCAACGTCCTGACTTTC.

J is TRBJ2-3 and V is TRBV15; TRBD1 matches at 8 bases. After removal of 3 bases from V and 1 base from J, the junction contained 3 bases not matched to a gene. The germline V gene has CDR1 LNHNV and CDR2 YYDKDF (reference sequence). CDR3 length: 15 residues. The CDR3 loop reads CATSRKTGGTDTQYF. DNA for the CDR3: TGTGCCACCAGCAGGAAGACAGGGGGCACAGATACGCAGTATTTT.

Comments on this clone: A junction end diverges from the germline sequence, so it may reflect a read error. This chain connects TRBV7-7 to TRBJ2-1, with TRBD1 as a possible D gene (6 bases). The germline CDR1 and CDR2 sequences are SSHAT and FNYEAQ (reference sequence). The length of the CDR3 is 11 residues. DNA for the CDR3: TGTGCTAGCAGCTCAGGGGTTGAGCAGTTCTTC. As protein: CASSSGVEQFF.

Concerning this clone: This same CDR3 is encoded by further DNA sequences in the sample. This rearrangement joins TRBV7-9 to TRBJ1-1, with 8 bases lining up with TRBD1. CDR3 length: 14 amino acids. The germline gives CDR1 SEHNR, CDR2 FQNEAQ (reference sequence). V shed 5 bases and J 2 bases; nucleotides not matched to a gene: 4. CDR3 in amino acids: CASSTGQGNTEAFF. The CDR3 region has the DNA TGTGCCAGCAGCACCGGACAGGGCAACACTGAAGCTTTCTTT.

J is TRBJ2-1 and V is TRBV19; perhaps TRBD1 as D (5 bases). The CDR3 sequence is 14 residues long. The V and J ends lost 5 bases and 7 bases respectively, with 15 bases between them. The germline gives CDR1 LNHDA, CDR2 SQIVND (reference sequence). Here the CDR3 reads CASSRDRQWNEQFF. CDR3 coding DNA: TGTGCCAGTAGTCGAGACAGACAGTGGAATGAGCAGTTCTTC.

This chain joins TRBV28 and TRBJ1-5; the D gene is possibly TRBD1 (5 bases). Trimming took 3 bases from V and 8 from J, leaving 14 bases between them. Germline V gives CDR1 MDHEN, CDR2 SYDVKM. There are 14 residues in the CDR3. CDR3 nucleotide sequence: TGTGCCAGCAGTTTGGATAGGGGCTGGGAGCCCCAGCATTTT. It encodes CASSLDRGWEPQHF.

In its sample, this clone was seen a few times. The DNA for the CDR3 is TGCGCCAGCAGCTTGGCCGAGGGGGTCGGCTATGGCTACACCTTC. Its protein is CASSLAEGVGYGYTF. The J gene is TRBJ1-2, the V gene TRBV5-1; perhaps TRBD1 as D (6 bases). This CDR3 spans 15 amino acids. The V end was cut by 0 bases, the J end by 4 bases, with 13 bases between. In germline, CDR1 is SGHRS, CDR2 YFSETQ. Based on the CDR3 plus reference TRBV5-1 and TRBJ1-2, the full variable domain is KAGVTQTPRYLIKTRGQQVTLSCSPISGHRSVSWYQQTPGQGLQFLFEYFSETQRNKGNFPGRFSGRQFSNSRSEMNVSTLELGDSALYLCASSLAEGVGYGYTFGSGTRLTVV.